Listed here are 20 T cell receptor beta chains from one sample, sequenced in a study of cytomegalovirus exposure and HLA in healthy donors. Assay: immunoSEQ multiplex PCR; the TCRdb copy retains only in-frame clones and omits some. The data show 60,000 to 80,000 clones, roughly 94% seen once. Sequenced: PBMCs. These receptors were collected from a woman aged 18-29 years in good health and CMV-seropositive.

CDR3 DNA sequence: TGTGCCAGCAGCTTCGCAGGGGGCGGCGAGCAGTACTTC. This codes for CASSFAGGGEQYF. The rearrangement uses TRBV7-8 and TRBJ2-7; TRBD1 matches at 8 bases. CDR3 length equals 13 residues. Trimming at V came to 3 bases and at J to 6 bases, leaving 4 bases not matched to a gene. Germline V gives CDR1 SGHVS, CDR2 FQNEAQ.

The CDR3 protein is CAISERGNTEAFF. In nucleotides, the CDR3 is TGTGCCATCAGTGAAAGGGGGAACACTGAAGCTTTCTTT. This rearrangement joins TRBV10-3 to TRBJ1-1; D may be TRBD1 (5 bases). V lost 3 bases to trimming and J lost 1 base, with 6 bases between them. The CDR3 contains 13 residues. Germline CDR1 reads ENHRY; CDR2 reads SYGVKD.

This clone was seen once. The chain carries TRBV28 and TRBJ2-1, with D possibly TRBD1 on 6 matching bases. Germline loops: CDR1 MDHEN, CDR2 SYDVKM. The CDR3 extends over 12 amino acids. V lost 4 bases to trimming and J lost 14 bases, with 15 bases between them. DNA for the CDR3: TGTGCCAGCAGTTACCTCCGGGACAAGGAGTTCTTC. It is translated as CASSYLRDKEFF.

This chain connects TRBV27 to TRBJ1-6; 9 bases fit TRBD1. The germline gives CDR1 MNHEY, CDR2 SMNVEV (reference sequence). V gave up 4 bases and J gave up 6 bases; unmatched junction bases: 4. There are 15 residues in the CDR3. The CDR3 bases are TGTGCCAGCAGTTCGGGGACAGGGCGTAATTCACCCCTCCACTTT. This encodes CASSSGTGRNSPLHF.

The V call is TRBV9, the J call TRBJ1-2, with D unclear. The CDR3 has 14 amino acids. Germline CDR1 is SGDLS and CDR2 is YYNGEE. Trimming stripped 0 bases from V and 4 bases from J, with 10 bases between. DNA for the CDR3: TGTGCCAGCAGCGTAGAAGCTTCCTCCTATGGCTACACCTTC. Amino acids: CASSVEASSYGYTF. Combining the CDR3 with reference TRBV9 and TRBJ1-2 gives the whole variable domain DSGVTQTPKHLITATGQRVTLRCSPRSGDLSVYWYQQSLDQGLQFLIQYYNGEERAKGNILERFSAQQFPDLHSELNLSSLELGDSALYFCASSVEASSYGYTFGSGTRLTVV.

The genes are TRBV28 and TRBJ2-7; 7 positions agree with TRBD2. Trimming cost V 8 bases and J 6 bases; bases outside gene matches: 13. Germline CDR1 MDHEN, CDR2 SYDVKM. The CDR3 totals 14 residues. The CDR3 region is CASLPSGPLSEQYF. The CDR3, as DNA: TGTGCCAGCCTTCCTAGCGGCCCCCTTTCCGAGCAGTACTTC. The entire variable domain, with the rest obtained from reference TRBV28 and TRBJ2-7, is as follows: DVKVTQSSRYLVKRTGEKVFLECVQDMDHENMFWYRQDPGLGLRLIYFSYDVKMKEKGDIPEGYSVSREKKERFSLILESASTNQTSMYLCASLPSGPLSEQYFGPGTRLTVT.

The chain has TRBV27 and TRBJ2-7; 8 nucleotides agree with TRBD1. Germline loops: CDR1 MNHEY, CDR2 SMNVEV (reference sequence). V gave up 5 bases and J gave up 3 bases; unmatched junction bases: 0. The CDR3 covers 12 residues. This CDR3 is CASSDRGYEQYF. CDR3 sequence (DNA): TGTGCCAGCAGTGACAGGGGCTACGAGCAGTACTTC.

The chain links TRBV11-2 to TRBJ1-5; 7 bases fit TRBD1. After removal of 5 bases from V and 5 bases from J, the junction contained 0 bases not matched to a gene. This CDR3 region has 12 residues. The germline gives CDR1 SGHAT, CDR2 FQNNGV. The CDR3 loop is CASSDRDQPQHF. For the CDR3, the DNA is TGTGCCAGCAGCGACAGGGATCAGCCCCAGCATTTT.

The rearrangement links TRBV4-3 to TRBJ2-1; D call uncertain. This CDR3 is built from 14 residues. Germline CDR1 LGHNA, CDR2 YSLEER. The V gene lost 0 bases and the J gene lost 6 bases, with 9 bases spanning the gap. Written as DNA, the CDR3 is TGCGCCAGCAGCCAAGAAGTAGCTAGCAATGAGCAGTTCTTC. Translating it yields CASSQEVASNEQFF.

This clone appeared a single time. The rearrangement joins TRBV5-1 to TRBJ2-5; D might be TRBD2 (5 bases). Germline V gene sequence: CDR1 SGHRS, CDR2 YFSETQ. Trimming left V 6 bases short and J 2 bases short, with 11 bases between. The CDR3 has 13 amino acids. The CDR3, as DNA: TGCGCCAGCAAACCACCGGGACAAGAGACCCAGTACTTC. Translation gives CASKPPGQETQYF.

The gene calls are TRBV5-1 and TRBJ1-2; D might be TRBD1 (6 bases). The germline gives CDR1 SGHRS, CDR2 YFSETQ. The CDR3 is 15 residues long. Trimming took 4 bases from V and 0 from J, leaving 13 bases between them. For the CDR3, the DNA is TGCGCCAGCAGCCAACCCGGACAGCCTAACTATGGCTACACCTTC. Translation gives CASSQPGQPNYGYTF.

CDR3 loop: CASSLDPGQTATNEKLFF. The CDR3 DNA follows: TGTGCCAGCAGTTTAGACCCAGGACAGACTGCAACTAATGAAAAACTGTTTTTT. This chain uses TRBV28 with TRBJ1-4; perhaps TRBD1 as D (6 bases). Trimming removed 2 bases from V and 0 bases from J, with 16 bases in between. The CDR3 covers 18 residues. The V gene's germline CDR1 is MDHEN and CDR2 SYDVKM.

This chain links TRBV28 with TRBJ1-2, with 7 nucleotides matching TRBD1. The germline gives CDR1 MDHEN, CDR2 SYDVKM. This CDR3 spans 15 amino acids. Trimming cost V 6 bases and J 2 bases; bases outside gene matches: 9. The CDR3 DNA follows: TGTGCCAGCAGCCTAGGGACAGCAGTAAACTATGGCTACACCTTC. Protein sequence: CASSLGTAVNYGYTF.

Only one count was recorded for this clone. J is TRBJ1-5 and V is TRBV4-1; perhaps TRBD1 as D (5 bases). This CDR3 spans 17 amino acids. V dropped 1 base and J dropped 5 bases, with 18 bases sitting between them. CDR1 is MGHRA and CDR2 is YSYEKL in the germline V gene. The CDR3 nucleotides read TGCGCCAGCAGCCAAGGGGGAGGGGCAGGTCGTGATCAGCCCCAGCATTTT. As protein: CASSQGGGAGRDQPQHF.

This clone showed up just once. DNA for the CDR3: TGCAGCGCCGGAGACAGGGGCTATGGCTACACCTTC. It encodes CSAGDRGYGYTF. The chain has TRBV29-1 and TRBJ1-2, with TRBD1 matching 8 bases. Germline V gene sequence: CDR1 SQVTM, CDR2 ANQGSEA. Germline trimming cut 7 bases from V and 4 bases from J; bases unmatched to any gene: 5. The CDR3 runs 12 residues.

V gene TRBV6-5 combines with J gene TRBJ1-1, with a weak D call TRBD1 (6 bases). The V and J ends lost 6 bases and 1 base respectively, with 9 bases between them. There are 13 residues in the CDR3. The V gene's germline CDR1 is MNHEY and CDR2 SVGAGI. The CDR3 loop is CASRGQWNTEAFF. The CDR3 nucleotides are TGTGCCAGCAGGGGACAATGGAACACTGAAGCTTTCTTT.

V and J are TRBV7-9 and TRBJ2-1; a possible D gene is TRBD2 (6 bases). Per the germline V gene, CDR1 is SEHNR and CDR2 is FQNEAQ (reference sequence). CDR3 size: 12 residues. The V and J ends lost 3 bases and 10 bases respectively, with 10 bases between them. CDR3 sequence: CASSFLASEQFF. In DNA form, the CDR3 reads TGTGCCAGCAGCTTCCTAGCGTCCGAGCAGTTCTTC.

This clone has only one observation. This chain uses TRBV27 with TRBJ2-7; TRBD2 aligns across 8 bases. The CDR3 is 15 amino acids. J gave up 4 bases and V 6 bases, and 11 bases lay outside the gene matches. Germline CDR1 and CDR2: MNHEY and SMNVEV (reference sequence). CDR3 DNA sequence: TGTGCCAGCAGCCAGAGGACTAGCCAGGTGTACGAGCAGTACTTC. This gives the protein CASSQRTSQVYEQYF.

The rearrangement links TRBV7-2 to TRBJ2-5; 12 bases map to TRBD2. Germline CDR1 SGHTA, CDR2 FQGNSA. J was trimmed by 2 bases and V by 3 bases; bases with no gene match: 7. This CDR3 spans 17 amino acids. CDR3 sequence: CASSFRGLAGPQETQYF. The CDR3 bases are TGTGCCAGCAGCTTCCGAGGACTAGCGGGACCGCAAGAGACCCAGTACTTC.

The chain combines TRBV7-6 with TRBJ2-7; 7 bases are shared with TRBD1. V shed 4 bases, J shed 3 bases, and the junction held 12 bases outside the gene matches. Germline lookup yields CDR1 SGHVS and CDR2 FNYEAQ. The CDR3 is 16 amino acids. CDR3 region: CASSSGTGAPFYEQYF. CDR3 in DNA: TGTGCCAGCAGCTCCGGAACAGGGGCCCCTTTCTACGAGCAGTACTTC.